This entry is about one TCR beta chain. The data belong to a study of T cell responses to AZD1222 COVID-19 vaccine. Germline CDR1 reads SGHTA; CDR2 reads FQGNSA. CDR3 length: 12 amino acids. Trimming cost V 5 bases and J 10 bases, with 12 bases left between them. TCRdb's copy holds only in-frame clones and misses some; the assay was immunoSEQ multiplex PCR. The data contain fewer than 50,000 clones, about 78% of them singletons. Sequencing was performed on peripheral blood, taken on day 0 of AZD1222 vaccination. This TCR came from an adult in good health. J is TRBJ2-1 and V is TRBV7-2; D unresolved. The CDR3, as DNA: TGTGCCAGCAGCCCGAGCGTAGACGAGCAGTTCTTC. Translated: CASSPSVDEQFF. The variable domain in full, completed from reference TRBV7-2 and TRBJ2-1, reads GAGVSQSPSNKVTEKGKDVELRCDPISGHTALYWYRQSLGQGLEFLIYFQGNSAPDKSGLPSDRFSAERTGGSVSTLTIQRTQQEDSAVYLCASSPSVDEQFFGPGTRLTVL.